This TCR beta chain came from a study of OX40 agonist ivuxolimab in advanced cancers. The germline V and J ends were trimmed by 4 bases and 7 bases, with 20 bases remaining between them. The CDR3 sequence is 15 residues long. In germline, CDR1 is SGHNT, CDR2 YYREEE (reference sequence). TCRdb's table, derived via immunoSEQ multiplex PCR, lists solely in-frame clones and lacks some. The sample includes roughly 61,000 clones, around 90% seen only once; the top ten take approximately 0.32%. The specimen comprised CD4+ or CD8+ T cells sorted from blood, sampled in a trial of the OX40 agonist ivuxolimab. This TCR was recovered from an adult with an advanced solid tumor such as melanoma, head and neck, liver or kidney cancer. This chain uses TRBV5-4 with TRBJ2-5; TRBD1 is a possible D gene (6 bases). The CDR3 region has the DNA TGTGCCAGCAGCATAAGACAGGAAATAGGTGGGACCCAGTACTTC. Translated: CASSIRQEIGGTQYF.